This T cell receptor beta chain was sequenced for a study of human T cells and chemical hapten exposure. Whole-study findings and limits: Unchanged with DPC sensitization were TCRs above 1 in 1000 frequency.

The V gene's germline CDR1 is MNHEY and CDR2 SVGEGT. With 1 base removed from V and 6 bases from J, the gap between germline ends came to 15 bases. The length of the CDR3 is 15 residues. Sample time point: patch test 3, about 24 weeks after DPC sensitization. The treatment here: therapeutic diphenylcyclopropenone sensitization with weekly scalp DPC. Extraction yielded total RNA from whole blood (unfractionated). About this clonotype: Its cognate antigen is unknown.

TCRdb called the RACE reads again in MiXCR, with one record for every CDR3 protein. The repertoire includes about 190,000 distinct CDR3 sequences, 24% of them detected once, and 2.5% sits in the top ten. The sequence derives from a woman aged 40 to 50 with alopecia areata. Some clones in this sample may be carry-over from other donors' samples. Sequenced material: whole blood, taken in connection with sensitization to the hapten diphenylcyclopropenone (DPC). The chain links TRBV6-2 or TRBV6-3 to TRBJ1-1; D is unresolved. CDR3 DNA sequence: TGTGCCAGCAGTTACTTACATCCAGGTCGGCCTGAAGCTTTCTTT. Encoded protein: CASSYLHPGRPEAFF.